These 8 T cell receptor beta chains came from one sample sequenced in a study of regulatory T cells in long-lasting Graves disease. For TCR beta, libraries came from iRepertoire HTBI primers and Arm-PCR of CDR3 regions. From the multiplex PCR reads, TCRdb called clonotypes with MiXCR, one entry per CDR3 protein. The sample holds 400,000 to 500,000 distinct CDR3 sequences; roughly 15% are singletons and the top ten take 23%. Sample time point: newly diagnosed GD, antithyroid drugs for less than 3 months. Making the TCR library involved RNA that had been extracted from PBMCs. These data were also reused for a study on T cells in Graves' hyperthyroidism and ophthalmopathy.

This material consisted of peripheral blood mononuclear cells (PBMCs), taken at new diagnosis, from a patient treated with antithyroid drugs. All receptors derive from a young woman with Graves disease.

This chain links TRBV7-2 with TRBJ2-1; D possibly uses TRBD1 or TRBD2 (5 bases each). Per germline, CDR1 SGHTA and CDR2 FQGNSA. V was pared by 3 bases and J by 10 bases, with 16 bases between. The CDR3 totals 14 residues. CDR3 bases: TGTGCCAGCAGCTTGAGTGGGGGATCCTACGAGCAGTTCTTC. The encoded protein is CASSLSGGSYEQFF.

The sample holds a few counts of this clonotype. The gene calls are TRBV11-3 and TRBJ2-1; the match to TRBD2 covers 14 bases. The V gene end was trimmed by 7 bases and the J gene end by 3 bases; junction bases not matched to a gene: 5. Germline V gene data show CDR1 as SGHNT and CDR2 as YENEEA. This CDR3 is built from 16 residues. Here the CDR3 reads CASMGTSGSFYNEQFF. DNA of the CDR3: TGTGCCAGCATGGGGACTAGCGGGAGCTTCTACAATGAGCAGTTCTTC.

This clonotype was observed at least ten times. The chain combines TRBV28 with TRBJ1-5, with unresolved D. CDR1 is MDHEN, CDR2 SYDVKM, per germline. The germline V and J ends were trimmed by 1 base and 5 bases, with 18 bases remaining between them. The CDR3 sequence is 17 residues long. CDR3 sequence: CASSLLALRGYHQPQHF. The CDR3 DNA is TGTGCCAGCAGTTTATTGGCCCTACGGGGATATCATCAGCCCCAGCATTTT.

This sequence joins TRBV27 and TRBJ1-6, with TRBD1 matching over 7 bases. Trimming at V came to 7 bases and at J to 5 bases, leaving 5 bases not matched to a gene. The V gene's germline CDR1 is MNHEY and CDR2 SMNVEV (reference sequence). The CDR3 covers 14 residues. The CDR3 coding sequence is TGTGCCAGCACCAACAGGGGAAATAATTCACCCCTCCACTTT. Residues: CASTNRGNNSPLHF.

This clonotype was picked up one time. The junction departs from the called germline gene at one end, perhaps through a read error. V is TRBV28 and J is TRBJ2-1, with D maybe TRBD1 (5 bases). The CDR3 has 13 amino acids. CDR1 and CDR2 from the germline V gene are MDHEN and SYDVKM. In nucleotides, the CDR3 is TGTGCCAGCAGTTTAGTGGGGCACAATGAGCAGCTCTTC. This encodes CASSLVGHNEQLF. The full variable domain, with the rest looked up from reference TRBV28 and TRBJ2-1, is DVKVTQSSRYLVKRTGEKVFLECVQDMDHENMFWYRQDPGLGLRLIYFSYDVKMKEKGDIPEGYSVSREKKERFSLILESASTNQTSMYLCASSLVGHNEQLFGPGTRLTVL.

This clonotype has at least ten counts. The CDR3 nucleotides read TGTGCCAGCAGTTCCCCCACCGGGGTGGAGACCCAGTACTTC. Translating it yields CASSSPTGVETQYF. The chain couples TRBV28 to TRBJ2-5; D possibly corresponds to TRBD2 (5 bases). Germline loops: CDR1 MDHEN, CDR2 SYDVKM. The germline V and J ends were trimmed by 4 bases and 5 bases, with 14 bases remaining between them. The CDR3 consists of 14 residues. Looking up the rest from reference TRBV28 and TRBJ2-5 gives the full variable domain: DVKVTQSSRYLVKRTGEKVFLECVQDMDHENMFWYRQDPGLGLRLIYFSYDVKMKEKGDIPEGYSVSREKKERFSLILESASTNQTSMYLCASSSPTGVETQYFGPGTRLLVL.

The chain is built from TRBV20-1 and TRBJ2-3; TRBD2 is a possible D gene (5 bases). The CDR3 is made up of 12 amino acids. V lost 1 base and J 6 bases, leaving 8 bases between the germline ends. The V gene's germline CDR1 is DFQATT and CDR2 SNEGSKA (reference sequence). CDR3 coding DNA: TGCAGTGCTAGAGTAGGCGGGGATACGCAGTATTTT. This gives the protein CSARVGGDTQYF.

This clonotype has just a few counts. V is TRBV6-1 and J is TRBJ1-5; the match to TRBD1 covers 9 bases. Per germline, CDR1 MNHNS and CDR2 SASEGT. The CDR3 loop spans 15 amino acids. V trimming: 6 bases; J trimming: 5 bases; junction bases outside the gene matches: 8. The CDR3 region has the DNA TGTGCCAGCAGACAAGGACAGGGGCTGTATCAGCCCCAGCATTTT. Residues: CASRQGQGLYQPQHF.